This T cell receptor beta chain came from a study of cytomegalovirus exposure and HLA in healthy donors. The CDR3 spans 16 residues. Germline assignment: CDR1 SGHRS and CDR2 YFSETQ. V dropped 0 bases and J dropped 4 bases, with 16 bases sitting between them. Use of 60 Vbeta and 13 Jbeta primers characterized the PCR. In the original processing: Later reanalysis found approximately 76 million unique TCR beta chains, 10 million to 14 million of them shared. The protocol was immunoSEQ multiplex PCR, while the TCRdb copy is restricted to in-frame clones and leaves out a portion. That table is the source of V, J and clone size, and D and trimming were worked out from the DNA. The sample has about 140,000 clones, 76% seen once.

The chain employs TRBV5-1 and TRBJ2-5; D is perhaps TRBD2 (6 bases). This sequence originates from a man aged 40-49 years in good health and CMV-seronegative. Input material: PBMCs. In DNA form, the CDR3 reads TGCGCCAGCAGCTTGGTTCCGGGACTCACCAGAGAGACCCAGTACTTC. It encodes CASSLVPGLTRETQYF.